Sequencing of this T cell receptor beta chain was carried out in a study of T-cell memory formation after mild COVID-19. One entry per CDR3 protein, called by TCRdb with MiXCR from the 5' RACE reads. The data hold about 310,000 distinct CDR3 sequences, with 15% to 20% observed a single time. Trimming removed 1 base from V and 6 bases from J, with 6 bases in between. Germline V gene data show CDR1 as LNHNV and CDR2 as YYDKDF (reference sequence). The CDR3 spans 13 residues. Sequenced: PBMCs or a T cell subset sorted from them (not recorded which). The chain combines TRBV15 with TRBJ1-4, with D hard to call. The receptor was isolated from a man between 18 and 29 years old who had mild COVID-19 (a few samples of this study predate the infection). Cell type and time point are not known. Here the CDR3 DNA reads TGTGCCACCAGCAGAGCCCCCTATGAAAAACTGTTTTTT. Protein sequence: CATSRAPYEKLFF.